The 3 T cell receptor beta chains listed next were all sequenced from one sample in a study of early T cells in non-severe SARS-CoV-2 infection. MiXCR, run by TCRdb on the 5' RACE reads, gives a single entry per CDR3 protein. The sample yields about 64,000 distinct CDR3 sequences, roughly 21% seen once. This specimen was whole blood, taken at baseline. The receptors derive from an adult who was a healthcare worker with PCR-confirmed SARS-CoV-2 infection or an uninfected control (not recorded which).

This clonotype has more than one count but fewer than ten. This chain connects TRBV4-1 to TRBJ2-5; 10 bases fit TRBD2. In germline, CDR1 is MGHRA, CDR2 YSYEKL. The CDR3 loop spans 18 amino acids. Unmatched junction bases numbered 13, after V lost 0 bases and J lost 6 bases. Here the CDR3 reads CASSQDWIAGGQGKTQYF. The DNA of the CDR3 is TGCGCCAGCAGCCAAGATTGGATAGCGGGGGGCCAGGGAAAGACCCAGTACTTC.

The chain combines TRBV5-4 with TRBJ2-3, with a tentative D call TRBD1 (5 bases). The CDR3 is 16 amino acids. Germline CDR1 SGHNT, CDR2 YYREEE (reference sequence). Trimming left V 0 bases short and J 2 bases short, with 13 bases between. The chain's CDR3 is CASSLGQLSPTDTQYF. CDR3 nucleotide sequence: TGTGCCAGCAGCTTGGGACAGCTATCTCCCACAGATACGCAGTATTTT.

The chain employs TRBV24-1 and TRBJ2-1, with D maybe TRBD1 (6 bases). Germline values: CDR1 KGHDR, CDR2 SFDVKD. Trimming pared 4 bases from V and 9 bases from J, leaving 24 bases between. The CDR3 is 17 residues long. The CDR3 loop reads CATSDRDALDGGSEQFF. CDR3 sequence (DNA): TGTGCCACCAGTGACCGGGACGCCCTCGATGGGGGCAGTGAGCAGTTCTTC.